This T cell receptor beta chain was obtained from a study of blood T cell repertoires in COVID-19. As for the study in general: Samples taken during acute and convalescent COVID-19 were collected in the United States, Italy and Spain. PBMCs, B-cell-depleted T cells, or T cells provided the cDNA or gDNA that made up the material.

This CDR3 contains 13 residues. Germline CDR1 SGHDN, CDR2 FVKESK. Trimming took 0 bases from V and 15 from J, leaving 15 bases between them. Study processing details: Amplified reference gene primers provided the basis for estimating nucleated cell counts. Profiled with immunoSEQ multiplex PCR; TCRdb holds only in-frame clones, not every one. V, J and clone size are those of that table, while D and trimming were read from the DNA. Among about 160,000 clones listed, around 89% were seen once. The V and J genes are TRBV14 and TRBJ2-1; D not resolved. This clonotype originated in a man between 60 and 75 years old with acute or convalescent COVID-19. The sample comprised peripheral blood. Here the CDR3 DNA reads TGTGCCAGCAGCCAAGATCCGGGTGGTACCCGGTTCTTC. As protein: CASSQDPGGTRFF. Based on the CDR3 plus reference TRBV14 and TRBJ2-1, the full variable domain is EAGVTQFPSHSVIEKGQTVTLRCDPISGHDNLYWYRRVMGKEIKFLLHFVKESKQDESGMPNNRFLAERTGGTYSTLKVQPAELEDSGVYFCASSQDPGGTRFFGPGTRLTVL.